Presented here are 23 T cell receptor beta chains from one specimen sequenced in a study of PD-1 blockade in classical Hodgkin lymphoma. Every single patient, without exception, relapsed after autologous stem cell transplantation, and brentuximab vedotin exposure varied. Generated by immunoSEQ multiplex PCR, the TCRdb table keeps only in-frame clones and is missing some. Of around 40,000 clones listed, roughly four fifths are singletons. The sequencing here drew on peripheral blood mononuclear cells (PBMCs), taken at baseline. The receptors were sampled from a human donor with classical Hodgkin lymphoma.

The chain couples TRBV7-9 to TRBJ2-7; D tentatively fits TRBD1 or TRBD2 (6 bases each). The germline gives CDR1 SEHNR, CDR2 FQNEAQ (reference sequence). Trimming pared 3 bases from V and 6 bases from J, leaving 12 bases between. The CDR3 sequence is 13 residues long. This CDR3 reads CASSFQGTLEQYF. In DNA form, the CDR3 reads TGTGCCAGCAGCTTCCAGGGGACTCTCGAGCAGTACTTC.

In its sample, this clone was seen a few times. This chain connects TRBV7-2 to TRBJ2-1, with 15 bases identical to TRBD2. The germline V gene encodes CDR1 SGHTA and CDR2 FQGNSA. CDR3 length equals 14 residues. V lost 3 bases, J lost 10 bases, and 1 base stayed unmatched. The CDR3 loop reads CASSFGLAGGEQFF. CDR3 in DNA: TGTGCCAGCAGCTTTGGACTAGCGGGAGGGGAGCAGTTCTTC.

This chain uses TRBV7-9 with TRBJ2-7; a weak D match, TRBD2 (6 bases). Germline lookup yields CDR1 SEHNR and CDR2 FQNEAQ (reference sequence). Between the trimmed V and J ends, which lost 4 bases and 6 bases, there was a span of 13 bases. The CDR3 totals 13 residues. The CDR3 DNA is TGTGCCAGCAGCTCCGCGGGACCCGGCGAGCAGTACTTC. Amino acids: CASSSAGPGEQYF. Together with reference TRBV7-9 and TRBJ2-7, the CDR3 gives the full variable domain: DTGVSQNPRHKITKRGQNVTFRCDPISEHNRLYWYRQTLGQGPEFLTYFQNEAQLEKSRLLSDRFSAERPKGSFSTLEIQRTEQGDSAMYLCASSSAGPGEQYFGPGTRLTVT.

The V and J genes are TRBV6-5 and TRBJ1-1, with 7 bases fitting TRBD1. V was clipped by 0 bases and J by 1 base; unmatched bases: 5. Germline assignment: CDR1 MNHEY and CDR2 SVGAGI. This CDR3 contains 16 residues. The CDR3 sequence: CASSYSIQGGNTEAFF. The CDR3 bases are TGTGCCAGCAGTTACTCGATCCAGGGGGGGAACACTGAAGCTTTCTTT.

J is TRBJ1-1 and V is TRBV6-9, with unresolved D. This CDR3 spans 14 amino acids. V was shortened by 7 bases and J by 2 bases, with 14 bases between the two germline ends. Germline V lookup: CDR1 MNHGY, CDR2 SVAAGI. CDR3 coding DNA: TGTGCCAGCAAAGTGGGCGAAGCAAACACTGAAGCTTTCTTT. This encodes CASKVGEANTEAFF.

The chain couples TRBV7-2 to TRBJ2-1; D is perhaps TRBD2 (5 bases). Germline values: CDR1 SGHTA, CDR2 FQGNSA. The CDR3 is 15 amino acids. Trimming took off 3 bases at V and 3 bases at J, with 12 bases between the two ends. DNA for the CDR3: TGTGCCAGCAGCTTGGGCCGGACTGGCTACAATGAGCAGTTCTTC. Translation: CASSLGRTGYNEQFF.

The V and J genes are TRBV2 and TRBJ2-7, with D tentatively TRBD1 or TRBD2 (5 bases each). The CDR3 has 12 residues. Germline lookup yields CDR1 SNHLY and CDR2 FYNNEI. Trimming removed 7 bases at V and 5 bases at J, with 12 bases between. The CDR3 coding sequence is TGTGCCAGCAATGGGGGTTCCAACGAGCAGTACTTC. Translated, it gives CASNGGSNEQYF.

The chain recombines TRBV6-5 with TRBJ1-5; D call uncertain. This CDR3 is 14 amino acids long. Germline V gives CDR1 MNHEY, CDR2 SVGAGI. V was pared by 2 bases and J by 3 bases, with 8 bases between. CDR3 sequence: CASSYDLFNQPQHF. In DNA, the CDR3 is TGTGCCAGCAGTTACGATCTATTCAATCAGCCCCAGCATTTT.

The chain links TRBV11-3 to TRBJ2-2, with TRBD1 matching 10 bases. The CDR3 loop spans 16 amino acids. Germline assignment: CDR1 SGHNT and CDR2 YENEEA. J gave up 3 bases and V 3 bases, and 4 bases lay outside the gene matches. The CDR3 DNA reads as TGTGCCAGCAGCTTGGGACAGGGGAGGGACACCGGGGAGCTGTTTTTT. Translated: CASSLGQGRDTGELFF.

This chain connects TRBV29-1 to TRBJ2-3; D might be TRBD2 (6 bases). Between the trimmed V and J ends, which lost 6 bases and 1 base, there was a span of 14 bases. Germline CDR1 SQVTM, CDR2 ANQGSEA. The CDR3 spans 14 residues. The CDR3 protein is CSVLGRGGTDTQYF. The CDR3 coding sequence is TGCAGCGTCCTCGGGAGAGGGGGCACAGATACGCAGTATTTT.

This chain joins TRBV6-1 and TRBJ1-2; the match to TRBD1 covers 7 bases. The germline V gene has CDR1 MNHNS and CDR2 SASEGT. The CDR3 has 15 residues. The trim removed 4 bases at V and 1 base at J, leaving 6 bases unmatched. The CDR3 protein is CASSGKTGINYGYTF. CDR3 DNA: TGTGCCAGCAGTGGGAAGACAGGGATTAACTATGGCTACACCTTC.

The rearrangement links TRBV7-8 to TRBJ2-7; no clear D gene. The CDR3 consists of 11 residues. Germline values: CDR1 SGHVS, CDR2 FQNEAQ. V gave up 4 bases and J gave up 9 bases, with 10 bases separating them. The CDR3 reads CASSSSMGQYF. DNA for the CDR3: TGTGCCAGCAGCTCGAGTATGGGGCAGTACTTC.

The table lists this clone with a few counts. The rearrangement joins TRBV11-3 to TRBJ2-1; 9 bases agree with TRBD2. Per germline, CDR1 SGHNT and CDR2 YENEEA. This CDR3 has 12 residues. The V gene end was trimmed by 3 bases and the J gene end by 13 bases; junction bases not matched to a gene: 4. CDR3 in amino acids: CASSFAGGPQFF. The CDR3 nucleotides read TGTGCCAGCAGCTTTGCGGGAGGGCCCCAGTTCTTC. The entire variable domain, with the rest obtained from reference TRBV11-3 and TRBJ2-1, is as follows: EAGVVQSPRYKIIEKKQPVAFWCNPISGHNTLYWYLQNLGQGPELLIRYENEEAVDDSQLPKDRFSAERLKGVDSTLKIQPAELGDSAVYLCASSFAGGPQFFGPGTRLTVL.

CDR3 in DNA: TGTGCCAGCAGCCTGGGGCTGGGGGTGCAGTACTTC. It yields the protein CASSLGLGVQYF. This chain links TRBV11-3 with TRBJ2-7; the D gene could be TRBD1 or TRBD2 (5 bases each). The CDR3 is made up of 12 amino acids. V was clipped by 5 bases and J by 9 bases, with 14 bases between them. The germline CDR1 and CDR2 sequences are SGHNT and YENEEA.

The sample holds a few counts of this clone. The gene calls are TRBV2 and TRBJ2-7; the D is unclear. Trimming cost V 2 bases and J 2 bases, with 7 bases left between them. The CDR3 contains 13 residues. Germline assignment: CDR1 SNHLY and CDR2 FYNNEI. The CDR3 here is CASSESVPYEQYF. CDR3 nucleotide sequence: TGTGCCAGCAGTGAATCTGTCCCCTACGAGCAGTACTTC.

The chain recombines TRBV6-5 with TRBJ2-5; D may be TRBD1 or TRBD2 (6 bases each). Germline V gives CDR1 MNHEY, CDR2 SVGAGI. Trimming cost V 0 bases and J 5 bases, with 16 bases left between them. The CDR3 spans 16 residues. The CDR3 coding sequence is TGTGCCAGCAGTTACTCGAACCAAGGGGGGATTGAGACCCAGTACTTC. Its protein is CASSYSNQGGIETQYF.

The chain has TRBV28 and TRBJ2-5; possible D gene TRBD2, 6 bases. V shed 2 bases and J shed 1 base, with 17 bases lying between them. Germline V CDR1 and CDR2: MDHEN, SYDVKM. The CDR3 runs to 17 residues. As DNA, the CDR3 is TGTGCCAGCAGTTTAGGAGGGGACTCCGGGGGCCAAGAGACCCAGTACTTC. Amino acid sequence: CASSLGGDSGGQETQYF. Looking up the rest from reference TRBV28 and TRBJ2-5 gives the full variable domain: DVKVTQSSRYLVKRTGEKVFLECVQDMDHENMFWYRQDPGLGLRLIYFSYDVKMKEKGDIPEGYSVSREKKERFSLILESASTNQTSMYLCASSLGGDSGGQETQYFGPGTRLLVL.

V and J are TRBV5-1 and TRBJ2-2; D is ambiguous. V lost 2 bases, J lost 0 bases, and 14 bases lay in between. Germline V lookup: CDR1 SGHRS, CDR2 YFSETQ. CDR3 length equals 17 residues. The CDR3 nucleotides read TGCGCCAGCAGCTTCGCCAGAGATAAACCGAACACCGGGGAGCTGTTTTTT. Translating it yields CASSFARDKPNTGELFF.

The chain employs TRBV11-3 and TRBJ1-1; D uncertain. CDR1 and CDR2 (germline): SGHNT, YENEEA. V was pared by 5 bases and J by 0 bases, with 10 bases between. The CDR3 spans 14 residues. Here the CDR3 DNA reads TGTGCCAGCAGCATGGACGGGGTGAACACTGAAGCTTTCTTT. Its protein product is CASSMDGVNTEAFF. Full variable domain (remainder filled in from reference TRBV11-3 and TRBJ1-1): EAGVVQSPRYKIIEKKQPVAFWCNPISGHNTLYWYLQNLGQGPELLIRYENEEAVDDSQLPKDRFSAERLKGVDSTLKIQPAELGDSAVYLCASSMDGVNTEAFFGQGTRLTVV.

This rearrangement joins TRBV6-5 to TRBJ1-1; D ambiguous. V was shortened by 5 bases and J by 1 base, with 8 bases between the two germline ends. The CDR3 sequence is 13 residues long. Germline CDR1 MNHEY, CDR2 SVGAGI. In nucleotides, the CDR3 is TGTGCCAGCAGTCGTCAAGAGAACACTGAAGCTTTCTTT. Encoded protein: CASSRQENTEAFF.

This clone was counted between two and nine times. The rearrangement uses TRBV5-1 and TRBJ2-1, with TRBD2 identical over 7 bases. V was clipped by 0 bases and J by 1 base; unmatched bases: 4. In germline, CDR1 is SGHRS, CDR2 YFSETQ. The CDR3 is 16 amino acids. This CDR3 reads CASSLAPSGSYNEQFF. CDR3 in DNA: TGCGCCAGCAGCTTGGCCCCTAGCGGATCCTACAATGAGCAGTTCTTC.

The chain uses TRBV19 and TRBJ1-4; TRBD1 is a possible D gene (5 bases). This CDR3 has 12 amino acids. Trimming stripped 6 bases from V and 10 bases from J, with 12 bases between. Germline loops: CDR1 LNHDA, CDR2 SQIVND (reference sequence). This chain's CDR3 is CASSPGTRKLFF. Written as DNA, the CDR3 is TGTGCCAGTAGCCCCGGGACCCGAAAACTGTTTTTT.

The chain's CDR3 is CASSSGLAPFHEQFF. CDR3 DNA: TGTGCCAGCAGCTCCGGACTAGCGCCGTTTCATGAGCAGTTCTTC. This chain links TRBV11-2 with TRBJ2-1; 9 bases map to TRBD2. J lost 8 bases, V lost 4 bases, and 9 bases had no gene match. The CDR3 extends over 15 amino acids. Germline V lookup: CDR1 SGHAT, CDR2 FQNNGV.